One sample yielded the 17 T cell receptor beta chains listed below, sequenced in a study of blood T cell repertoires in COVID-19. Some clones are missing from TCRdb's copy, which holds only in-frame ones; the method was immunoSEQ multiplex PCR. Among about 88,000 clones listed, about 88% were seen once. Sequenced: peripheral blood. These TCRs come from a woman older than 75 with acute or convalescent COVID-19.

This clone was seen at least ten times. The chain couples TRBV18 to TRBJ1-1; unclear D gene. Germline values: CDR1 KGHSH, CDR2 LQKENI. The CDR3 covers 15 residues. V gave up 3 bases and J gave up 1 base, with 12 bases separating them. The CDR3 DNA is TGTGCCAGCTCACCCGCCAGAACAGAGAACACTGAAGCTTTCTTT. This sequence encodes CASSPARTENTEAFF.

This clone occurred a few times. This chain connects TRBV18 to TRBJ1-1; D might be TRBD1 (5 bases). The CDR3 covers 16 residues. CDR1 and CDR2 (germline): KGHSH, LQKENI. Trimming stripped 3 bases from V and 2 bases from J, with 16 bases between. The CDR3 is CASSPNPSGVNTEAFF. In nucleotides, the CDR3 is TGTGCCAGCTCACCGAACCCCTCGGGGGTCAACACTGAAGCTTTCTTT. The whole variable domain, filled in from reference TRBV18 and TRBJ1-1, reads NAGVMQNPRHLVRRRGQEARLRCSPMKGHSHVYWYRQLPEEGLKFMVYLQKENIIDESGMPKERFSAEFPKEGPSILRIQQVVRGDSAAYFCASSPNPSGVNTEAFFGQGTRLTVV.

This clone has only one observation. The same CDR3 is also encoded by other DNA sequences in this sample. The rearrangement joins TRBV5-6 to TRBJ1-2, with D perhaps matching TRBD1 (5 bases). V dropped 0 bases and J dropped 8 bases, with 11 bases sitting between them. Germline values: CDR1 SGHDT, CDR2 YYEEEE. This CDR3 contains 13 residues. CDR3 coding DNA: TGTGCCAGCAGCTTGGCCGGGGGTGGAGGCTACACCTTC. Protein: CASSLAGGGGYTF.

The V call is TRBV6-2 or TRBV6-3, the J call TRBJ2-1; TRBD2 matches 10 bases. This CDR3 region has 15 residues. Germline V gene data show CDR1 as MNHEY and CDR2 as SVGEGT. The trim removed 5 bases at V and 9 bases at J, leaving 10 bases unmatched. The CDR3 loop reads CASSLSGRARVEQFF. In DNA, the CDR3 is TGTGCCAGCAGTCTAAGCGGGAGGGCCCGGGTTGAGCAGTTCTTC.

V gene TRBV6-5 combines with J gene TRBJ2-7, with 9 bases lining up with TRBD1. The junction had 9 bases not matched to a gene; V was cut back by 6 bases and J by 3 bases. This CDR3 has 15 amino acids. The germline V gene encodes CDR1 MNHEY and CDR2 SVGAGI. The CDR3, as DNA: TGTGCCAGCAGAGCCACCGGGACAGGGATCTACGAGCAGTACTTC. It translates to CASRATGTGIYEQYF.

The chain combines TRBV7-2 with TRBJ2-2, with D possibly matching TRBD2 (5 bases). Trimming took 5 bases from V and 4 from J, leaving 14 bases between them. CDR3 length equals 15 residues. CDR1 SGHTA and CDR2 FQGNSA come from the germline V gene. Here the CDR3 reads CASSLGGTSTGELFF. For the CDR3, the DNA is TGTGCCAGCAGCCTTGGAGGTACGAGCACCGGGGAGCTGTTTTTT.

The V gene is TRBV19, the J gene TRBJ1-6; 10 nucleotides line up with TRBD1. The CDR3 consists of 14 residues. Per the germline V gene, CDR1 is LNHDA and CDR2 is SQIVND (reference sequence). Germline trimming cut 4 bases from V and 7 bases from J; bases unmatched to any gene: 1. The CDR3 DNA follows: TGTGCCAGTAGTAGGGACAGGGGAAATTCACCCCTCCACTTT. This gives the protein CASSRDRGNSPLHF.

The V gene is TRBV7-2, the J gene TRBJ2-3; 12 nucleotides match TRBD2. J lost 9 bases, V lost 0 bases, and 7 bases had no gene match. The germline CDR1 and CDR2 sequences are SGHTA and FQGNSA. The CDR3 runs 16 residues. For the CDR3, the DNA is TGTGCCAGCAGCTTAGCCCTAGCGGGGGGGCCACGAACGCAGTATTTT. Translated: CASSLALAGGPRTQYF.

The CDR3 DNA sequence: TGTGCCATCAGCGCGGGACAGGTCGGGGCCTATAATTCACCCCTCCACTTT. Encoded protein: CAISAGQVGAYNSPLHF. This rearrangement joins TRBV10-3 to TRBJ1-6; 8 bases align to TRBD1. The germline gives CDR1 ENHRY, CDR2 SYGVKD. Germline trimming cut 6 bases from V and 2 bases from J; bases unmatched to any gene: 9. This CDR3 comprises 17 residues.

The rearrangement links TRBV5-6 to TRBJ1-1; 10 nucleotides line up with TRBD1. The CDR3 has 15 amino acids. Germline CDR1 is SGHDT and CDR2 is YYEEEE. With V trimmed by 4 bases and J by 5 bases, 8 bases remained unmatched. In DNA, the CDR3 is TGTGCCAGCAGCCTGACAGGGGGCGAGAATACTGAAGCTTTCTTT. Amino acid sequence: CASSLTGGENTEAFF.

The CDR3 DNA sequence: TGTGCCAGCAAAACAGGGTCCTACGAGCAGTACTTC. It yields the protein CASKTGSYEQYF. This chain links TRBV6-5 with TRBJ2-7; TRBD1 is a possible D gene (6 bases). The CDR3 has 12 residues. The germline V and J ends were trimmed by 7 bases and 1 base, with 8 bases remaining between them. Looked up from germline, CDR1 is MNHEY and CDR2 is SVGAGI.

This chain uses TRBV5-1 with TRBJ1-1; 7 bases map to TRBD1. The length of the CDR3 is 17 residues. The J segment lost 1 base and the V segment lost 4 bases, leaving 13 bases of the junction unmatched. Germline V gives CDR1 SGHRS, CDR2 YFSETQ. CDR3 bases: TGCGCCAGCAGCAAGAACAGGGGTCCCCTGGAGAACACTGAAGCTTTCTTT. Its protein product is CASSKNRGPLENTEAFF.

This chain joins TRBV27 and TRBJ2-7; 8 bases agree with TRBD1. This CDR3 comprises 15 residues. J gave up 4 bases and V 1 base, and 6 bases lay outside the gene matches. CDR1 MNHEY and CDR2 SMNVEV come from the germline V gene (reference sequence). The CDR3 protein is CASSLLGQAPYEQYF. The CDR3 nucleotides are TGTGCCAGCAGTTTATTGGGACAGGCCCCTTACGAGCAGTACTTC.

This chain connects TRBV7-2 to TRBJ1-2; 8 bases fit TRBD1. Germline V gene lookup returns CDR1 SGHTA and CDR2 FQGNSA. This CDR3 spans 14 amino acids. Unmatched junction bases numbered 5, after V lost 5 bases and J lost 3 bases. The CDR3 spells CASSQMTGDYGYTF. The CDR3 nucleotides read TGTGCCAGCAGCCAAATGACAGGGGACTATGGCTACACCTTC.

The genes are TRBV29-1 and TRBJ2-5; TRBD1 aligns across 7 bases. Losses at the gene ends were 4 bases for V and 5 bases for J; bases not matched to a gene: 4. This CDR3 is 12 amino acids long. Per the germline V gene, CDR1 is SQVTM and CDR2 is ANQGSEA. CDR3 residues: CSVVGRGETQYF. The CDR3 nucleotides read TGCAGCGTTGTAGGCAGGGGGGAGACCCAGTACTTC. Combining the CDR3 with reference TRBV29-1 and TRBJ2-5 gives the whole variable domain SAVISQKPSRDICQRGTSLTIQCQVDSQVTMMFWYRQQPGQSLTLIATANQGSEATYESGFVIDKFPISRPNLTFSTLTVSNMSPEDSSIYLCSVVGRGETQYFGPGTRLLVL.

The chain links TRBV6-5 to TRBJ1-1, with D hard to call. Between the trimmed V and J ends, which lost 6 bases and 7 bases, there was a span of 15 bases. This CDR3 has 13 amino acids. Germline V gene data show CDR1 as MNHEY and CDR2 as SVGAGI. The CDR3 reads CASRNIAFFEAFF. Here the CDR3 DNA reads TGTGCCAGCAGAAACATAGCCTTTTTTGAAGCTTTCTTT.

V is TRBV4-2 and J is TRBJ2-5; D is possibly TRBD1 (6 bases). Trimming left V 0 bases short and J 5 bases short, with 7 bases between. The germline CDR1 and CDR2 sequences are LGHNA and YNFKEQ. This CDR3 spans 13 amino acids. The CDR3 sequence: CASSQDRGETQYF. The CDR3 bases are TGTGCCAGCAGCCAAGACAGGGGTGAGACCCAGTACTTC.